This record concerns one T cell receptor (beta chain) sequence. Germline CDR1 is MNHEY and CDR2 is SMNVEV (reference sequence). The CDR3 has 14 amino acids. Trimming took off 2 bases at V and 1 base at J, with 8 bases between the two ends. These data belong to a study of control samples from healthy donors and cancer patients. Generated by immunoSEQ multiplex PCR, the TCRdb table keeps only in-frame clones and is missing some. Here the sample spans about 190,000 clones, around 93% being singletons. This sequence originates from a young man in good health. The sequenced sample was blood. The rearrangement links TRBV27 to TRBJ2-5; D ambiguous. CDR3 bases: TGTGCCAGCAGTTTAACCGGCCTCCAAGAGACCCAGTACTTC. Protein: CASSLTGLQETQYF.